Detailed here is one T cell receptor (beta chain). The antigen is not known. Mismatch with germline at one junction end may stem from a read error. This sample was taken from a study of cytomegalovirus exposure and HLA in healthy donors. Findings of the study overall: It was reportedly the case that the classifier diagnosed cytomegalovirus status with high specificity and sensitivity.

PCR primers comprised 60 Vbeta and 13 Jbeta primers. Measured with immunoSEQ multiplex PCR; TCRdb has only the in-frame clones, and not every one. The sample totals some 31,000 clones. CDR1 SGHRS and CDR2 YFSETQ come from the germline V gene. The CDR3 contains 13 residues. What was sequenced was PBMCs. This chain connects TRBV5-1 to TRBJ2-7; 7 positions match TRBD1. This TCR came from a middle-aged woman in good health and CMV-seropositive. The CDR3 bases are TGCGCCAGCAGCCGACAGGGCTCCCACGAGCAGTACTTC. Encoded protein: CASSRQGSHEQYF.